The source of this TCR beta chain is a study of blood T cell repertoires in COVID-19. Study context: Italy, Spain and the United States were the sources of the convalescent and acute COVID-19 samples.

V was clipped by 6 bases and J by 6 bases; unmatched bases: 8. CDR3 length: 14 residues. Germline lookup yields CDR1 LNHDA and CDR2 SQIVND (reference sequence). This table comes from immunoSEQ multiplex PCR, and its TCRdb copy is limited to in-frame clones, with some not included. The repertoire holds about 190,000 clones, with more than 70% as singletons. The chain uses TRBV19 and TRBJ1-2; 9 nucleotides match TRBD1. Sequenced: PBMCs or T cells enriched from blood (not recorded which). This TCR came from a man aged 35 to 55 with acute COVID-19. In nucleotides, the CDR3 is TGTGCCAGTAGCCGGAACAGGGGGCGAGATGGCTACACCTTC. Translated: CASSRNRGRDGYTF.